These 10 T cell receptor beta chains came from one sample sequenced in a study of T cell repertoires in cytomegalovirus infection. TCRdb recomputed calls from the reads with MiXCR, one row per CDR3 protein. The sample consists of a few hundred thousand distinct CDR3 sequences, around 27% of them appearing once. The sequenced material came from PBMCs. These receptors were obtained from a human donor in good health (CMV status not recorded). Some clones in this sample may be carry-over from other donors' samples.

The chain recombines TRBV3-1 with TRBJ1-6; D may be TRBD1 (5 bases). This CDR3 is 14 amino acids long. The V gene lost 8 bases and the J gene lost 3 bases, with 11 bases spanning the gap. Germline CDR1 is LGHDT and CDR2 is YNNKEL (reference sequence). The CDR3 is CASRGGYYNSPLHF. CDR3 nucleotide sequence: TGTGCCAGCCGCGGGGGGTACTATAATTCACCCCTCCACTTT.

This clonotype showed up many times. CDR3 nucleotides: TGTGCCAGCAGTTTGACGTTCCGCAATGAGCAGTTCTTC. As protein: CASSLTFRNEQFF. The chain joins TRBV28 to TRBJ2-1; no firm D call. This CDR3 comprises 13 residues. V was clipped by 3 bases and J by 6 bases, with 9 bases between them. Per germline, CDR1 MDHEN and CDR2 SYDVKM.

The chain links TRBV4-2 to TRBJ1-2, with D possibly matching TRBD1 (5 bases). This CDR3 has 15 residues. CDR1 and CDR2 from the germline V gene are LGHNA and YNFKEQ. Trimming pared 4 bases from V and 3 bases from J, leaving 15 bases between. The DNA for the CDR3 is TGTGCCAGCAGCCGCACACAGGAGTTGGACTATGGCTACACCTTC. Translation gives CASSRTQELDYGYTF.

This clonotype was found a few times. The chain couples TRBV5-1 to TRBJ2-7; D possibly uses TRBD1 or TRBD2 (5 bases each). CDR3 length: 14 residues. From germline, CDR1 is SGHRS and CDR2 YFSETQ. Trimming took 1 base from V and 6 from J, leaving 14 bases between them. CDR3 sequence: CASSLTGVGGEQYF. In nucleotides, the CDR3 is TGCGCCAGCAGCTTGACTGGGGTTGGGGGCGAGCAGTACTTC.

J is TRBJ2-1 and V is TRBV11-3, with 9 positions matching TRBD2. The CDR3 length is 17 residues. After removal of 3 bases from V and 4 bases from J, the junction contained 10 bases not matched to a gene. CDR1 is SGHNT, CDR2 YENEEA, per germline. The CDR3 region is CASSFLAGMKGYNEQFF. The CDR3 DNA is TGTGCCAGCAGCTTCCTAGCGGGAATGAAGGGGTACAATGAGCAGTTCTTC.

This clonotype was seen only a few times. The genes are TRBV4-3 and TRBJ2-3, with no clear D. This CDR3 region has 13 residues. Germline V gene lookup returns CDR1 LGHNA and CDR2 YSLEER. With 0 bases removed from V and 5 bases from J, the gap between germline ends came to 6 bases. CDR3 bases: TGCGCCAGCAGCCAAGATCCGTTAGATACGCAGTATTTT. Amino acids: CASSQDPLDTQYF.

J is TRBJ2-1 and V is TRBV7-6; D may be TRBD2 (5 bases). The CDR3 loop spans 14 amino acids. V lost 6 bases, J lost 2 bases, and 11 bases lay in between. Germline CDR1 reads SGHVS; CDR2 reads FNYEAQ. CDR3 coding DNA: TGTGCCAGCAGATTTAGCGTCACCTACAATGAGCAGTTCTTC. This encodes CASRFSVTYNEQFF.

The chain joins TRBV19 to TRBJ1-2, with D maybe TRBD1 (6 bases). Germline V gives CDR1 LNHDA, CDR2 SQIVND (reference sequence). The CDR3 covers 14 residues. V lost 5 bases and J lost 4, with 14 bases in between. This CDR3 is CASSQPGDTYGYTF. CDR3 coding DNA: TGTGCCAGTAGTCAACCAGGGGATACCTATGGCTACACCTTC.

This clonotype was seen more than once but under ten times. The CDR3 DNA reads TGTGCCAGCAGCTTAGTGGCTAGCGGGAGATTTGGCGCAGATACGCAGTATTTT. It translates to CASSLVASGRFGADTQYF. The gene calls are TRBV7-9 and TRBJ2-3; the match to TRBD2 covers 10 bases. Germline assignment: CDR1 SEHNR and CDR2 FQNEAQ (reference sequence). J lost 4 bases, V lost 1 base, and 11 bases had no gene match. This CDR3 comprises 18 residues.

This clonotype was observed a handful of times. V usage is TRBV29-1 and J usage is TRBJ1-2; D remains ambiguous. Trimming left V 4 bases short and J 5 bases short, with 5 bases between. Germline CDR1 SQVTM, CDR2 ANQGSEA. The CDR3 runs to 10 residues. The CDR3 bases are TGCAGCGTTGGAGGGTATGGCTACACCTTC. This sequence encodes CSVGGYGYTF.